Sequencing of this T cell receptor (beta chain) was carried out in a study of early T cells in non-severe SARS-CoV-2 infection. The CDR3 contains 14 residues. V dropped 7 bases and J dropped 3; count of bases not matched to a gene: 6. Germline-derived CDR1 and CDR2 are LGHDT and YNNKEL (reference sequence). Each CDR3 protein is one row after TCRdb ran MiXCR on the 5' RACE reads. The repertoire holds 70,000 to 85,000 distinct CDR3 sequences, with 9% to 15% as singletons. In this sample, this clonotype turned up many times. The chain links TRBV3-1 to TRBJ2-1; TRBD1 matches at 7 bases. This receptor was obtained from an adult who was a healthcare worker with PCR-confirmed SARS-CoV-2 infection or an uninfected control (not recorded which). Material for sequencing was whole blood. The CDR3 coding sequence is TGTGCCAGCAACCGCCGGGACAGCTACAATGAGCAGTTCTTC. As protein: CASNRRDSYNEQFF.